This T cell receptor (beta chain) was identified in a study of blood T cell repertoires in COVID-19. Overall study context: COVID-19 samples collected from the United States, Italy and Spain covered acute and convalescent phases.

Germline assignment: CDR1 SGHDT and CDR2 YYEEEE. With 4 bases removed from V and 0 bases from J, the gap between germline ends came to 24 bases. This CDR3 is 19 amino acids long. In the source study's methods: By means of reference gene primer amplification, nucleated cell counts were estimated. The table came from immunoSEQ multiplex PCR; TCRdb's copy has only in-frame clones and leaves some out. V and J calls and clone size are those listed in that table; D and trimming were worked out from the DNA. The table includes 100,000 to 150,000 clones, around nine tenths detected once. This clonotype originated in a man between 50 and 59 years old with active COVID-19. The chain uses TRBV5-6 and TRBJ2-3, with a tentative D call TRBD2 (6 bases). Sequencing input: peripheral blood. CDR3: CASSRRTTFIRVSTDTQYF. CDR3 DNA sequence: TGTGCCAGCAGCCGTCGGACTACCTTCATAAGGGTTAGCACAGATACGCAGTATTTT.